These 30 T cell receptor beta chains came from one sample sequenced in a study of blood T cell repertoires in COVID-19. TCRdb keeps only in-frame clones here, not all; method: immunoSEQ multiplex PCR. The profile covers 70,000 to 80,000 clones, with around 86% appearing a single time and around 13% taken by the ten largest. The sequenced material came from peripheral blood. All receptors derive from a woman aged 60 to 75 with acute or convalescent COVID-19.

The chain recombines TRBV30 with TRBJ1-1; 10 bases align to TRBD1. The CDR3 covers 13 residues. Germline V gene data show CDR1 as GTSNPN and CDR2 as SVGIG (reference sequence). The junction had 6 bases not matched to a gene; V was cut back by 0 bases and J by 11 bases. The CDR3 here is CAWSVDRGLTAFF. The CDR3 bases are TGTGCCTGGAGTGTAGACAGGGGGCTGACGGCTTTCTTT.

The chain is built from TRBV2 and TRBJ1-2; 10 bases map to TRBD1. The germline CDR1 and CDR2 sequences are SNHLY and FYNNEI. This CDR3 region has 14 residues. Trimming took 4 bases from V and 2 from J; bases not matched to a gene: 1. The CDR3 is CASSGQGANYGYTF. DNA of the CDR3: TGTGCCAGCAGTGGACAGGGGGCGAACTATGGCTACACCTTC.

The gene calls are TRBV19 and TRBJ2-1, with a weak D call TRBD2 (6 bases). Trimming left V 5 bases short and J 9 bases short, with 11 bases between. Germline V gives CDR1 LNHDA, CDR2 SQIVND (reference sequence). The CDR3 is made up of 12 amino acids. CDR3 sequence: CASSSIGGEQFF. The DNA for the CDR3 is TGTGCCAGTAGTTCTATCGGGGGTGAGCAGTTCTTC. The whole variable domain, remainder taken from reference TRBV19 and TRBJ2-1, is DGGITQSPKYLFRKEGQNVTLSCEQNLNHDAMYWYRQDPGQGLRLIYYSQIVNDFQKGDIAEGYSVSREKKESFPLTVTSAQKNPTAFYLCASSSIGGEQFFGPGTRLTVL.

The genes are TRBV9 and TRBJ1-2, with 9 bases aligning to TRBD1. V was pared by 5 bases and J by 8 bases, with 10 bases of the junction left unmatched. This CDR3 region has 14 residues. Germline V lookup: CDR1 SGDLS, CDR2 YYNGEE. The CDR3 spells CASRPETGGMGYTF. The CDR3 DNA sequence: TGTGCCAGCAGGCCCGAGACAGGGGGAATGGGCTACACCTTC.

CDR3 in DNA: TGTGCCAGCAGTGAACAGGGGAACACCGGGGAGCTGTTTTTT. As protein: CASSEQGNTGELFF. The chain joins TRBV6-1 to TRBJ2-2, with D possibly matching TRBD1 (5 bases). Germline V gives CDR1 MNHNS, CDR2 SASEGT. The V gene lost 2 bases and the J gene lost 1 base, with 5 bases spanning the gap. This CDR3 contains 14 residues.

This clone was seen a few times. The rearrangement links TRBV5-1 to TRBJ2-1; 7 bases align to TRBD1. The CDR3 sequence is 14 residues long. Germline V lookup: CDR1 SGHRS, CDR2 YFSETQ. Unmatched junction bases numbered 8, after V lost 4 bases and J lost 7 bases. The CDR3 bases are TGCGCCAGCAGCAACGACAGGGTTTGGAATGAGCAGTTCTTC. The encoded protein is CASSNDRVWNEQFF.

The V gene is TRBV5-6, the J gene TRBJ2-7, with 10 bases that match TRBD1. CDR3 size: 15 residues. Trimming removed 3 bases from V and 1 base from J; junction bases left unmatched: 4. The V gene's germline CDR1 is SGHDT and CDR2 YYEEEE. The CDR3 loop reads CASSWDRGKSYEQYF. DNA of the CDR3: TGTGCCAGCAGCTGGGACAGGGGTAAATCCTACGAGCAGTACTTC.

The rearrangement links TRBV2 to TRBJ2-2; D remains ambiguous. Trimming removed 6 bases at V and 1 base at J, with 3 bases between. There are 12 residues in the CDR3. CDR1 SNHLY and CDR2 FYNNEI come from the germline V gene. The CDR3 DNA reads TGTGCCAGCAGCATGAACACCGGGGAGCTGTTTTTT. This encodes CASSMNTGELFF. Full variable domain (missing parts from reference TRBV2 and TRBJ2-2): EPEVTQTPSHQVTQMGQEVILRCVPISNHLYFYWYRQILGQKVEFLVSFYNNEISEKSEIFDDQFSVERPDGSNFTLKIRSTKLEDSAMYFCASSMNTGELFFGEGSRLTVL.

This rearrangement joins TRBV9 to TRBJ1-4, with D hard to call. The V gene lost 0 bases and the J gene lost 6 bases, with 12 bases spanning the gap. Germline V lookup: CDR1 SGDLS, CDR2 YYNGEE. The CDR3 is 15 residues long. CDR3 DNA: TGTGCCAGCAGCGTAGCCCTTAGTTTAGATGAAAAACTGTTTTTT. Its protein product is CASSVALSLDEKLFF.

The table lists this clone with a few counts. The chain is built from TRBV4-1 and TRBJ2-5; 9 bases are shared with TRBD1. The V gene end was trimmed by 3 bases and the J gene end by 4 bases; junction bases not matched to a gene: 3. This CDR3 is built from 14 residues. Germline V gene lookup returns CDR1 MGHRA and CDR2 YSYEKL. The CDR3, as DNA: TGCGCCAGCAGCCATGGGACAGGGTCAGAGACCCAGTACTTC. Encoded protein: CASSHGTGSETQYF.

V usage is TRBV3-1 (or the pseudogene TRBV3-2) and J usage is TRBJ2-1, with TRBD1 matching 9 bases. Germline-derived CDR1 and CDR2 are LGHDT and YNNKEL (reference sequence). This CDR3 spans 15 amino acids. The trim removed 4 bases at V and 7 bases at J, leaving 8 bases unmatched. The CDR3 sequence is CASSLRTGQGNEQFF. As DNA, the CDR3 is TGTGCCAGCAGCCTGCGTACCGGACAGGGGAATGAGCAGTTCTTC.

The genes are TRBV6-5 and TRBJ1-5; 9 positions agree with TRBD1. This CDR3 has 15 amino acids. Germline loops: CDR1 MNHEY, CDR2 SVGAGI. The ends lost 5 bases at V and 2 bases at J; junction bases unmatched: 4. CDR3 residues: CASSPTGGGNQPQHF. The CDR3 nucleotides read TGTGCCAGCAGTCCGACAGGGGGAGGCAATCAGCCCCAGCATTTT.

CDR3 sequence reads: CASRLAGFDEQFF. CDR3 DNA sequence: TGTGCCAGCAGGCTAGCGGGGTTTGATGAGCAGTTCTTC. The chain is built from TRBV5-4 and TRBJ2-1; 9 nucleotides agree with TRBD2. Trimming removed 5 bases from V and 8 bases from J; junction bases left unmatched: 5. In germline, CDR1 is SGHNT, CDR2 YYREEE (reference sequence). This CDR3 spans 13 amino acids.

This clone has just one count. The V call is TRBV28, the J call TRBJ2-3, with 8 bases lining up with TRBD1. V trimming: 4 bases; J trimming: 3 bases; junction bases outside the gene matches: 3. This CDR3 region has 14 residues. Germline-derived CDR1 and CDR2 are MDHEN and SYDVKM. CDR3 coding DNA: TGTGCCAGCAGTTCGGGACAGGTAACAGATACGCAGTATTTT. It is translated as CASSSGQVTDTQYF.

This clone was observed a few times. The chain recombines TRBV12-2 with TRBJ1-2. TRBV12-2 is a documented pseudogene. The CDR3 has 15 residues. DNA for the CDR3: TGTGCAAGTCGCTTAGCGGGGGGGCCGAACTATGGCTACACCTTC. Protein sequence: CASRLAGGPNYGYTF.

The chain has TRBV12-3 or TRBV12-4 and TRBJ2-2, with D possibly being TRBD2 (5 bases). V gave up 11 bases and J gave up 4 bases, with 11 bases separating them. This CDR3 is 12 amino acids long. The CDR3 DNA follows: TGTGCCTGGACTCGAGGCACCGGGGAGCTGTTTTTT. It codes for CAWTRGTGELFF.

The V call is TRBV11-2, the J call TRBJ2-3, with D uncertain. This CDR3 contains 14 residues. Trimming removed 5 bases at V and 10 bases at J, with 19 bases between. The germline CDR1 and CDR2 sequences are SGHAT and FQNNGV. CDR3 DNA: TGTGCCAGCAGCCTCCAGGCACCTGGGTTGGCGCAGTATTTT. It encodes CASSLQAPGLAQYF.

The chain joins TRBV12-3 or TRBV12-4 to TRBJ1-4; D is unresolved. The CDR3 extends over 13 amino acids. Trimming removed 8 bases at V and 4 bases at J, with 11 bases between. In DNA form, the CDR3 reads TGTGCCAGCGGGCCTTCCGGTAATGAAAAACTGTTTTTT. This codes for CASGPSGNEKLFF.

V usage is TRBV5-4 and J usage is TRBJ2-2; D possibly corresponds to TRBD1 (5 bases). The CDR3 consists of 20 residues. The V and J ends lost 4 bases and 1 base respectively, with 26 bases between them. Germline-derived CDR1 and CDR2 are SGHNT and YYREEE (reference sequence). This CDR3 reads CASSPRPLLTGRGNTGELFF. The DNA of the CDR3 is TGTGCCAGCAGCCCCCGGCCCCTTCTTACAGGAAGGGGGAACACCGGGGAGCTGTTTTTT.

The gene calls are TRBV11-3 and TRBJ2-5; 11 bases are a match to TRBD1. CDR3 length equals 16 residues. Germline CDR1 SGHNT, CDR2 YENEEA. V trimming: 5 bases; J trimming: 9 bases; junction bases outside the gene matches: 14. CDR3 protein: CASSLLRDRGKGAQYF. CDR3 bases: TGTGCCAGCAGCCTACTCCGGGACAGGGGGAAAGGGGCCCAGTACTTC.

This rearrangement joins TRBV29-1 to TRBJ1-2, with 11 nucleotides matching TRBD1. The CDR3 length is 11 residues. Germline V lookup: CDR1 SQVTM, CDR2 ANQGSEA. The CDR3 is CSGQGAEGYTF. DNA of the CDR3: TGCAGTGGACAGGGGGCAGAGGGCTACACCTTC. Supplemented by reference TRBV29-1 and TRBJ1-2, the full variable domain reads SAVISQKPSRDICQRGTSLTIQCQVDSQVTMMFWYRQQPGQSLTLIATANQGSEATYESGFVIDKFPISRPNLTFSTLTVSNMSPEDSSIYLCSGQGAEGYTFGSGTRLTVV.

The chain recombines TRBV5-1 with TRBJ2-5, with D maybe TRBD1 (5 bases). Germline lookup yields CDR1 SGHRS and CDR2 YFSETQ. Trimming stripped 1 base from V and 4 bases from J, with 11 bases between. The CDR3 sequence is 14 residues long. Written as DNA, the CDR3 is TGCGCCAGCAGCTTGAGGGGCCAGGGAGAGACCCAGTACTTC. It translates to CASSLRGQGETQYF. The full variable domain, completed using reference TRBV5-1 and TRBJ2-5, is KAGVTQTPRYLIKTRGQQVTLSCSPISGHRSVSWYQQTPGQGLQFLFEYFSETQRNKGNFPGRFSGRQFSNSRSEMNVSTLELGDSALYLCASSLRGQGETQYFGPGTRLLVL.

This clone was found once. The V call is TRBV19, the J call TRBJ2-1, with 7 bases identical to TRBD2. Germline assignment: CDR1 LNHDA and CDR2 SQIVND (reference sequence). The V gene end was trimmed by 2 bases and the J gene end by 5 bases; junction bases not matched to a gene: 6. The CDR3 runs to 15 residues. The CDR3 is CASSIMGGTNNEQFF. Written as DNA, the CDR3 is TGTGCCAGTAGTATAATGGGGGGGACGAACAATGAGCAGTTCTTC.

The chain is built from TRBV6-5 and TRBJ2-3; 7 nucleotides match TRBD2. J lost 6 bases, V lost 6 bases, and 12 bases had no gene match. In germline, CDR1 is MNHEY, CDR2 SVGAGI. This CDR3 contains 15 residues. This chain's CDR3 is CASRRLAATGDTQYF. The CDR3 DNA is TGTGCCAGCAGACGGCTAGCGGCTACTGGGGATACGCAGTATTTT.

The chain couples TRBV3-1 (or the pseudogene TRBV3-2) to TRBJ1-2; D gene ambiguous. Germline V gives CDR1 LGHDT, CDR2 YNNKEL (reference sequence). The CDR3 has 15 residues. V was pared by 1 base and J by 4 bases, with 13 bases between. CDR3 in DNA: TGTGCCAGCAGCCAAGGACTGACCTACCTCTATGGCTACACCTTC. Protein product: CASSQGLTYLYGYTF.

The CDR3 region is CASSYSLRGSRSPLHF. CDR3 nucleotide sequence: TGTGCCAGCAGTTACTCCCTCCGGGGAAGTAGATCACCCCTCCACTTT. V is TRBV6-5 and J is TRBJ1-6, with D unclear. Trimming removed 0 bases from V and 10 bases from J, with 16 bases in between. CDR1 and CDR2 (germline): MNHEY, SVGAGI. The CDR3 sequence is 16 residues long.

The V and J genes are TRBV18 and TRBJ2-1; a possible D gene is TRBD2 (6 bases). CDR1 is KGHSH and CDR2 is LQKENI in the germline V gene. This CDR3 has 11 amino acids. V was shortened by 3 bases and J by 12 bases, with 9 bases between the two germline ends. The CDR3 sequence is CASSPGLGQFF. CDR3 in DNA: TGTGCCAGCTCACCGGGACTGGGGCAGTTCTTC.

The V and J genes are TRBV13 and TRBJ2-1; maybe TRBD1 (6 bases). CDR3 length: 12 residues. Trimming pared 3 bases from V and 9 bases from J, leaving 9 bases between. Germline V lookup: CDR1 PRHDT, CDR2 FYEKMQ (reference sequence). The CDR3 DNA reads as TGTGCCAGCAGCTTTGACAGGCGTGAGCAGTTCTTC. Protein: CASSFDRREQFF.

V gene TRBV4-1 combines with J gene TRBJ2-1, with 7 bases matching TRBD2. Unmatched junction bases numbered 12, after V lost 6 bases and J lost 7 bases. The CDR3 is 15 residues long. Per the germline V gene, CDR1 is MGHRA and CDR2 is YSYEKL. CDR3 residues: CASRPRLAPQNEQFF. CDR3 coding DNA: TGCGCCAGCAGACCTCGACTAGCACCTCAGAATGAGCAGTTCTTC.

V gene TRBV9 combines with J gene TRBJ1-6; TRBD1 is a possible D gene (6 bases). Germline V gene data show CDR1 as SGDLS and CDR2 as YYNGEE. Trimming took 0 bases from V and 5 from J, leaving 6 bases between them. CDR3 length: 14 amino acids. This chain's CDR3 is CASSVGQDNSPLHF. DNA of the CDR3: TGTGCCAGCAGCGTAGGACAGGATAATTCACCCCTCCACTTT.